The sequence of this T cell receptor beta chain was determined in a study of T cells in localized non-small cell lung cancer. Study results and caveats: Uninvolved adjacent lung had higher T cell clonality than tumor and all other tissues. Sequencing was restricted to one tumor region; therefore, heterogeneity remains possible. Median about 56 top-100 tumor clones were shared with paired adjacent lung.

The V end was cut by 5 bases, the J end by 5 bases, with 12 bases between. CDR3 length: 13 residues. Germline V gene data show CDR1 as SNHLY and CDR2 as FYNNEI. Profiled with immunoSEQ multiplex PCR; TCRdb holds only in-frame clones, not every one. Of under 75,000 clones in the sample, approximately 87% were seen once. In its sample, this clone was seen a few times. Its antigen is as yet unknown. Specimen: peripheral blood, collected before any cancer treatment. The clonotype originates from a male donor aged 60 or over with stage III squamous cell lung carcinoma. The gene calls are TRBV2 and TRBJ2-5, with D perhaps TRBD1 (6 bases). This chain's CDR3 is CASSRSQGETQYF. The CDR3 DNA reads as TGTGCCAGCAGTAGGTCGCAGGGGGAGACCCAGTACTTC.